This TCR beta chain was recovered during a study of low-dose radiotherapy and immunotherapy resistance in tumors (dated by TCRdb to 2021 to 2024). In the study overall: In Cohort 1, 0.5 Gy per fraction was delivered every 2 weeks, and a total PTV dose of 6.5 Gy was prescribed. In Cohort 2, 1 Gy per fraction was delivered every two weeks, for a total of 13 Gy over 26 weeks. Intravenous cyclophosphamide at 200 mg/m2 was administered every two weeks, one day ahead of each radiation and immunotherapy administration. The translational analysis covered eight patients: three from the first dose cohort and the first five from the second dose cohort. Nivolumab was administered intravenously as a 240 mg flat dose every two weeks, and ipilimumab was administered intravenously at 1 mg/kg every six weeks. Starting on cycle 1 day 1, patients took 300 mg of aspirin by mouth once daily for four cycles. Trial participants were not randomized into treatment groups.

As encoded in the germline V gene, CDR1 is SGHTA while CDR2 is FQGNSA. V and J are truncated by 7 bases and 9 bases respectively, leaving an intervening sequence of 19 bases. The CDR3, cysteine through phenylalanine, is 14 amino acids long. Of the read, only the CDR3 DNA is kept; its 42 bases are in frame from base 1. As for this clonotype: Its antigen target is currently unknown. Nothing much larger sits one base from this clone, and base qualities are not available.

First-strand cDNA was synthesized using Superscript III and a set of TRAV- and TRBV-specific primers, so that both TCRalpha and TCRbeta chains were covered. TCRs were amplified with Phusion for approximately 21 PCR cycles, with a constant-region primer paired with the adapter attached to the V primers. Amplification of the isolated mRNA was done with the MessageAmp II aRNA Amplification Kit, which involved an approximately 16-hour in vitro transcription at 37 degrees C. The Dynabeads mRNA DIRECT Purification Kit was used to isolate mRNA for TCR sequencing. Indexed Illumina adapters were added in a second Phusion PCR of 25 cycles, after which AMPure XP beads were used to purify the products. In the original analysis: Custom Perl scripts were used to pool TCR sequences that encoded the same protein, to remove out-of-frame sequences, and to calculate the abundance of each clonotype. Any TCR sequence supported by only a single read was excluded from analysis. Among the metrics used to describe the repertoires were Shannon entropy, Gini index, clonality, richness, and the frequency of TCRs shared between repertoires. The raw public reads went through TCRdb reprocessing: fastp at Q25, MiXCR clone calling, in-frame beta chains kept. Rows with one shared CDR3 protein collapse into an entry with the most common genes and DNA. The V and J calls shown here were made by TCRdb, not taken from the authors' results. Recorded for this sample are some 10,000 distinct CDR3 sequences; 35% to 50% of them occurred a single time. The ten largest clones capture approximately 6% of the sample.

Donors were enrolled in RACIN, a single-arm phase I dose-escalation trial in which nivolumab, ipilimumab, aspirin, low-dose cyclophosphamide and low-dose radiotherapy were combined. Patients were eligible if they had advanced solid tumors that were TIL-negative. The clonotype comes from a human donor with advanced metastatic prostate, ovarian, gallbladder or colorectal cancer (not recorded which). This table probably holds off-target reads from a library built for another chain. The chain couples TRBV7-2 to TRBJ2-1, with TRBD2 perhaps the D gene, on 5 matching bases. CDR3 loop: CASTSGPWRSEQFF. In nucleotides, the sequence is TGTGCCAGCACCTCGGGCCCCTGGAGGAGTGAGCAGTTCTTC.